Listed here is a single TCR beta chain. Its antigen is currently unknown. This specimen belongs to a study of CD8+CD57+ T cells in acquired aplastic anemia. The overall study: The sorted CD4+ and CD8+ cells yielded an average around 3 ug of DNA. CD4+ reads averaged about 10.8 million in healthy donors. Study outcomes and limitations: Found in both controls and patients were about 30 CD8+ CDR3 sequences.

Germline V CDR1 and CDR2: LNHDA, SQIVND (reference sequence). This CDR3 contains 16 residues. The ends were cut back, 3 bases at V and 1 base at J, with 14 bases in the middle. Genomic DNA provided the template from which TCR beta VDJ and CDR3 profiles were obtained. MiXCR, applied by TCRdb to the reads, yields one record per CDR3 protein. This sample has roughly 63,000 distinct CDR3 sequences, with roughly half found just once. This rearrangement joins TRBV19 to TRBJ2-3, with D uncertain. Sequencing was performed on sorted CD4+, CD8+, or CD8+CD57+ T cells (not recorded which) from PBMCs. This TCR was sampled from a human donor in good health, serving as a control. In DNA form, the CDR3 reads TGTGCCAGTAGTATGTCCCAGGTTTCCGGCACAGATACGCAGTATTTT. This sequence encodes CASSMSQVSGTDTQYF.